This TCR beta chain was identified in a study of response to subunit inactivated influenza vaccine. The CDR3 length is 19 residues. Losses at the gene ends were 7 bases for V and 0 bases for J; bases not matched to a gene: 15. Germline lookup yields CDR1 MNHEY and CDR2 SMNVEV (reference sequence). MiXCR, applied by TCRdb to the RT-PCR reads, yields one record per CDR3 protein. The data hold about 570,000 distinct CDR3 sequences, with about 11% observed a single time. This sample also appeared in a second study, on T cells expressing NK-cell markers. That paper adds: Libraries used 5'RACE template switching adding universal primer site and UMIs. Obtained from sorted CD3+CD56+NKG2C+, CD3+CD56+NKG2C- and CD3+CD56-NKG2C+ T cells were the TCR beta repertoires. Alpha-beta TCR T cells were the sole sorting target in several experiments, owing to an anti-gamma-delta TCR antibody. In roughly six donors, dominant NKG2C+ clonotypes were roughly 1.0-7.0% of CD8+ T cells. Where a handful of donors were concerned, these clonotypes also led the CD3+CD56-NKG2C+ fraction.

V is TRBV27 and J is TRBJ2-6, with 7 bases that match TRBD1. This receptor was identified in a man aged 45 to 65 who received an inactivated influenza vaccine. The sample in question was PBMCs from blood, obtained on the day of vaccination. CDR3 protein: CASTPSKPTGISGANVLTF. CDR3 nucleotide sequence: TGTGCCAGCACCCCTTCCAAACCGACAGGGATCTCTGGGGCCAACGTCCTGACTTTC.